Sequencing of this TCR beta chain was carried out in a study of PD-1 blockade in classical Hodgkin lymphoma. This clone was detected once. The method was immunoSEQ multiplex PCR; TCRdb's version includes in-frame clones alone and lacks a portion of them. The data show 12,000 or so clones, around 85% seen once. All the patients suffered relapse after autologous stem cell transplantation, and brentuximab vedotin exposure differed. Thawed PBMCs underwent magnetic negative selection to yield purified CD4+ T cells. The germline V gene encodes CDR1 LNHDA and CDR2 SQIVND (reference sequence). V lost 1 base and J 1 base, leaving 5 bases between the germline ends. The length of the CDR3 is 14 residues.

The chain is built from TRBV19 and TRBJ1-5, with no clear D. This material consisted of CD4+ T cells from blood, taken at baseline. The sequence derives from a human donor with classical Hodgkin lymphoma. CDR3 nucleotide sequence: TGTGCCAGTAGTATAGGGTGGAGCAATCAGCCCCAGCATTTT. It is translated as CASSIGWSNQPQHF.